Reported below is one T cell receptor beta chain. The data originate from a study of blood T cell repertoires in COVID-19. Study at large: PBMCs, B-cell-depleted T cells, or T cells were the source of the cDNA or gDNA that made up the material.

Only in-frame clones appear in the TCRdb table, and some are missing; sequencing was by immunoSEQ multiplex PCR. The data contain some 260,000 clones, more than 75% of them singletons. Germline V gene data show CDR1 as SGHNT and CDR2 as YENEEA. The CDR3 consists of 15 residues. V was clipped by 3 bases and J by 0 bases, with 9 bases between them. Input material: peripheral blood. This sequence joins TRBV11-3 and TRBJ2-1; D not resolved. The receptor was derived from a woman aged 40 to 50 who had recovered from COVID-19. The CDR3 is CASSFGSPSYNEQFF. DNA of the CDR3: TGTGCCAGCAGCTTTGGTAGCCCCTCCTACAATGAGCAGTTCTTC.